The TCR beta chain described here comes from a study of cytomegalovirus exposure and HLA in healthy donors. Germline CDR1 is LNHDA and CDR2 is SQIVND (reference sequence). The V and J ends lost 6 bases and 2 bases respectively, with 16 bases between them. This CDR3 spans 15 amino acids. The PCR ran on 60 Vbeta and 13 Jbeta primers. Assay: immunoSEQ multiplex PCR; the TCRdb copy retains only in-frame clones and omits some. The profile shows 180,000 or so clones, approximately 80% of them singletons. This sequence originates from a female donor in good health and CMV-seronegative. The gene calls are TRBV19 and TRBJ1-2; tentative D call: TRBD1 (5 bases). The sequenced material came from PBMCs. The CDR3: CASRRSLGLNYGYTF. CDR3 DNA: TGTGCCAGTAGACGATCCTTGGGACTCAACTATGGCTACACCTTC.